What follows are 30 T cell receptor beta chains derived from one specimen sequenced in a study of CD8+CD57+ T cells in acquired aplastic anemia. The patients chosen for sequencing had shown expansion of CD8+CD57+ cells (detected by flow cytometry). Template material for TCR beta VDJ and CDR3 profiling consisted of genomic DNA. Via MiXCR, TCRdb re-called the reads, giving one row per CDR3 protein. The sample holds 210,000 or so distinct CDR3 sequences, about half seen once. Sample: sorted CD4+, CD8+, or CD8+CD57+ T cells (not recorded which) from PBMCs. The receptor source for this set is a human donor with aplastic anemia.

The chain uses TRBV7-8 and TRBJ1-5, with D perhaps TRBD1 (6 bases). This CDR3 is built from 15 residues. In germline, CDR1 is SGHVS, CDR2 FQNEAQ. Trimming took off 1 base at V and 1 base at J, with 8 bases between the two ends. Here the CDR3 DNA reads TGTGCCAGCAGCTTAGACAGGGAAAGCAATCAGCCCCAGCATTTT. Protein product: CASSLDRESNQPQHF.

On this clonotype itself: Given a much more abundant clone one base away, this may be a read error. V usage is TRBV12-3 or TRBV12-4 and J usage is TRBJ2-4; no clear D gene. Trimming took 5 bases from V and 7 from J, leaving 18 bases between them. CDR3 size: 15 residues. The CDR3 bases are TGTGCCAGCAGTCCGAGTGGGGAAGCCGGGAACATTCAGTACTTC. This translates into CASSPSGEAGNIQYF.

The V gene is TRBV7-9, the J gene TRBJ2-3; D tentatively fits TRBD1 or TRBD2 (5 bases each). V was cut by 2 bases and J by 9 bases, with 12 bases left in between. This CDR3 is 13 amino acids long. Germline CDR1 is SEHNR and CDR2 is FQNEAQ (reference sequence). The CDR3 region is CASSLRRAGTQYF. The DNA for the CDR3 is TGTGCCAGCAGCTTAAGGCGGGCAGGGACGCAGTATTTT.

CDR3 nucleotide sequence: TGCAGTGCCCCGGACCGCGGGACTAGTCTTCTCGAGCAGTACTTC. This gives the protein CSAPDRGTSLLEQYF. The gene calls are TRBV20-1 and TRBJ2-7; 8 positions agree with TRBD2. V was clipped by 6 bases and J by 6 bases; unmatched bases: 16. Germline CDR1 is DFQATT and CDR2 is SNEGSKA (reference sequence). CDR3 length: 15 residues.

Turning to this clonotype: It is likely a read error, because the conserved phenylalanine at the end of the CDR3 is missing. The DNA is omitted, as the CDR3 cannot be located on it reliably, and the CDR3 follows TCRdb's listing. J is TRBJ2-6 and V is TRBV9; the DNA was not compared with TRBD1, the D call given in the table. From germline, CDR1 is SGDLS and CDR2 YYNGEE. Inclusive of both ends, the CDR3 amounts to 13 amino acids. CDR3: CASSVQGALMPDT.

The chain recombines TRBV18 with TRBJ2-7; D is unresolved. CDR1 KGHSH and CDR2 LQKENI come from the germline V gene. Trimming removed 1 base from V and 2 bases from J, with 3 bases in between. This CDR3 is 12 amino acids long. The CDR3 nucleotides read TGTGCCAGCTCACCACGGACCTACGAGCAGTACTTC. It codes for CASSPRTYEQYF.

A remark on this clonotype: Germline is not matched at one junction end, which may reflect a read error. This chain uses TRBV10-3 with TRBJ1-2, with TRBD1 matching 8 bases. The length of the CDR3 is 11 residues. CDR1 and CDR2 from the germline V gene are ENHRY and SYGVKD. CDR3 coding DNA: TGTGCCATCAGGGGATCGACAGGGGAGTTCTTC. Its protein is CAIRGSTGEFF.

This clonotype has a count of ten or more. The rearrangement joins TRBV9 to TRBJ1-1, with a tentative D call TRBD1 (5 bases). CDR1 and CDR2 from the germline V gene are SGDLS and YYNGEE. Deletions cut 2 bases from V and 0 bases from J, with 11 bases between. The CDR3 is 15 amino acids. CDR3: CASSVRGEMNTEAFF. The CDR3 nucleotides read TGTGCCAGCAGCGTCCGAGGGGAAATGAACACTGAAGCTTTCTTT.

This chain joins TRBV10-3 and TRBJ2-1, with D possibly TRBD2 on 5 matching bases. Germline CDR1 ENHRY, CDR2 SYGVKD. The CDR3 sequence is 14 residues long. V was cut by 8 bases and J by 5 bases, with 16 bases left in between. This chain's CDR3 is CAIGNGMRDNEQFF. The CDR3, as DNA: TGTGCCATCGGTAATGGGATGCGGGACAATGAGCAGTTCTTC.

This clonotype appeared many times. The chain combines TRBV5-5 with TRBJ2-1; D perhaps matches TRBD1 (5 bases). Trimming took 0 bases from V and 2 from J, leaving 12 bases between them. This CDR3 has 16 residues. From germline, CDR1 is SGHKS and CDR2 YYEKEE (reference sequence). The CDR3 DNA is TGTGCCAGCAGCTTGGACGTGGACACTCCCTACAATGAGCAGTTCTTC. Its translation: CASSLDVDTPYNEQFF.

The chain employs TRBV19 and TRBJ1-5; D remains ambiguous. The CDR3 loop spans 12 amino acids. V lost 2 bases and J lost 5, with 4 bases in between. Germline V gene lookup returns CDR1 LNHDA and CDR2 SQIVND (reference sequence). The CDR3 is CASSIWDQPQHF. The CDR3 region has the DNA TGTGCCAGTAGTATATGGGATCAGCCCCAGCATTTT. Together with reference TRBV19 and TRBJ1-5, the CDR3 gives the full variable domain: DGGITQSPKYLFRKEGQNVTLSCEQNLNHDAMYWYRQDPGQGLRLIYYSQIVNDFQKGDIAEGYSVSREKKESFPLTVTSAQKNPTAFYLCASSIWDQPQHFGDGTRLSIL.

The CDR3 region is CAISGTDRGYNEQFF. The CDR3 DNA follows: TGTGCCATCAGCGGGACAGACAGGGGTTACAATGAGCAGTTCTTC. V gene TRBV10-3 combines with J gene TRBJ2-1; 8 bases align to TRBD1. Germline loops: CDR1 ENHRY, CDR2 SYGVKD. CDR3 size: 15 residues. J was trimmed by 4 bases and V by 6 bases; bases with no gene match: 8.

This clonotype was observed many times. The chain joins TRBV19 to TRBJ2-3, with 8 bases matching TRBD1. The CDR3 totals 17 residues. After removal of 5 bases from V and 0 bases from J, the junction contained 10 bases not matched to a gene. Germline V gives CDR1 LNHDA, CDR2 SQIVND (reference sequence). The CDR3 loop is CASSGRTGTLSTDTQYF. As DNA, the CDR3 is TGTGCCAGTAGTGGGCGGACAGGGACACTTAGCACAGATACGCAGTATTTT.

V and J are TRBV20-1 and TRBJ2-5, with TRBD2 identical over 7 bases. V lost 0 bases to trimming and J lost 5 bases; unmatched junction nucleotides: 12. Germline V lookup: CDR1 DFQATT, CDR2 SNEGSKA (reference sequence). The CDR3 is 16 amino acids. CDR3 in DNA: TGCAGTGCTAGAGATGGGCGGGGGAGCTTTTTTGAGACCCAGTACTTC. It yields the protein CSARDGRGSFFETQYF.

The rearrangement joins TRBV7-9 to TRBJ2-5, with D possibly matching TRBD1 (6 bases). There are 14 residues in the CDR3. With 9 bases removed from V and 4 bases from J, the gap between germline ends came to 18 bases. CDR1 is SEHNR, CDR2 FQNEAQ, per germline (reference sequence). The CDR3 is CASSHKTGLETQYF. The CDR3 bases are TGTGCCAGTAGCCACAAAACAGGGCTAGAGACCCAGTACTTC.

This clonotype was counted at least ten times. The gene calls are TRBV7-9 and TRBJ1-1; tentatively, D is TRBD1 (6 bases). Germline V lookup: CDR1 SEHNR, CDR2 FQNEAQ (reference sequence). The CDR3 loop spans 17 amino acids. The germline V and J ends were trimmed by 4 bases and 0 bases, with 18 bases remaining between them. The CDR3 protein is CASSSTYRVGMNTEAFF. The CDR3 DNA reads TGTGCCAGCAGCTCGACGTACAGGGTTGGGATGAACACTGAAGCTTTCTTT.

Concerning this clonotype itself: A much larger clone differs from this one at a single base, so this may be a read error. J is TRBJ1-2 and V is TRBV10-3, with D uncertain. Per the germline V gene, CDR1 is ENHRY and CDR2 is SYGVKD. This CDR3 comprises 13 residues. Here the CDR3 reads CAISDSNRYDYAF. DNA for the CDR3: TGTGCCATCAGTGACTCAAATCGGTATGACTACGCCTTC.

V gene TRBV5-5 combines with J gene TRBJ1-4; D not resolved. The CDR3 runs 15 residues. CDR1 is SGHKS, CDR2 YYEKEE, per germline (reference sequence). V lost 4 bases and J 0 bases, leaving 10 bases between the germline ends. CDR3 loop: CASSMLEATNEKLFF. In DNA form, the CDR3 reads TGTGCCAGCAGCATGCTGGAGGCAACTAATGAAAAACTGTTTTTT.

The chain links TRBV29-1 to TRBJ1-2; tentatively, D is TRBD1 (5 bases). The CDR3 is 15 amino acids. With 5 bases removed from V and 3 bases from J, the gap between germline ends came to 19 bases. CDR1 and CDR2 from the germline V gene are SQVTM and ANQGSEA. The CDR3 sequence: CSVSSQLVGDYGYTF. For the CDR3, the DNA is TGCAGCGTTAGTAGTCAACTAGTAGGGGACTATGGCTACACCTTC.

The chain couples TRBV7-9 to TRBJ2-5; TRBD2 agrees at 8 bases. This CDR3 region has 16 residues. CDR1 and CDR2 (germline): SEHNR, FQNEAQ (reference sequence). J gave up 5 bases and V 6 bases, and 14 bases lay outside the gene matches. The CDR3 is CASSAGGFTRGETQYF. The CDR3 coding sequence is TGTGCCAGCAGTGCGGGGGGCTTTACCCGAGGGGAGACCCAGTACTTC.

This clonotype was picked up many times. The chain has TRBV4-1 and TRBJ2-7; D remains unclear. The CDR3 is 13 residues long. Trimming took 1 base from V and 7 from J, leaving 11 bases between them. Germline loops: CDR1 MGHRA, CDR2 YSYEKL. CDR3 loop: CASSQVGGVEQYF. The CDR3 DNA is TGCGCCAGCAGCCAAGTTGGTGGGGTTGAGCAGTACTTC.

The chain is built from TRBV20-1 and TRBJ1-2; D is ambiguous. Trimming left V 3 bases short and J 4 bases short, with 12 bases between. The CDR3 runs to 13 residues. Germline V gives CDR1 DFQATT, CDR2 SNEGSKA (reference sequence). CDR3 loop: CSARDREFYGYTF. CDR3 bases: TGCAGTGCTAGGGACCGAGAGTTCTATGGCTACACCTTC.

This clonotype was seen ten or more times. The V call is TRBV6-1, the J call TRBJ1-1; TRBD1 agrees at 8 bases. CDR3 length: 12 residues. Germline V gives CDR1 MNHNS, CDR2 SASEGT. V trimming: 7 bases; J trimming: 5 bases; junction bases outside the gene matches: 3. The CDR3 DNA is TGTGCCAGCATCTGGGACAGGACTGAAGCTTTCTTT. This encodes CASIWDRTEAFF.

This chain uses TRBV2 with TRBJ1-2; D unclear. Germline V gene sequence: CDR1 SNHLY, CDR2 FYNNEI. V was clipped by 2 bases and J by 4 bases, with 8 bases between them. CDR3 size: 13 residues. The chain's CDR3 is CASSETASYGYTF. CDR3 DNA: TGTGCCAGCAGTGAAACAGCTTCCTATGGCTACACCTTC. The full variable domain, completed using reference TRBV2 and TRBJ1-2, is EPEVTQTPSHQVTQMGQEVILRCVPISNHLYFYWYRQILGQKVEFLVSFYNNEISEKSEIFDDQFSVERPDGSNFTLKIRSTKLEDSAMYFCASSETASYGYTFGSGTRLTVV.

The gene calls are TRBV5-1 and TRBJ2-5, with 8 bases identical to TRBD2. The CDR3 covers 15 residues. V shed 3 bases, J shed 5 bases, and the junction held 9 bases outside the gene matches. CDR1 SGHRS and CDR2 YFSETQ come from the germline V gene. The CDR3 DNA sequence: TGCGCCAGCAGCTCCTTCGGGGGGGGGCCGGAGACCCAGTACTTC. Its translation is CASSSFGGGPETQYF.

This clonotype was seen at least ten times. The chain combines TRBV2 with TRBJ2-6; TRBD1 matches at 7 bases. Germline V CDR1 and CDR2: SNHLY, FYNNEI. The V and J ends lost 6 bases and 2 bases, in that order; junction bases with no gene match: 4. The CDR3 runs to 15 residues. CDR3 residues: CASRADRAGANVLTF. Here the CDR3 DNA reads TGTGCCAGCAGAGCAGACAGGGCTGGGGCCAACGTCCTGACTTTC.

Ten or more counts support this clonotype. The chain joins TRBV24-1 to TRBJ1-2; the match to TRBD1 covers 9 bases. This CDR3 comprises 13 residues. The V segment lost 4 bases and the J segment 8 bases; nucleotides outside the gene matches: 4. CDR1 KGHDR and CDR2 SFDVKD come from the germline V gene. CDR3 sequence: CATSENTGGGYTF. The CDR3 coding sequence is TGTGCCACCAGTGAAAACACAGGGGGCGGCTACACCTTC.

This clonotype was observed many times. This chain connects TRBV20-1 to TRBJ2-7, with 7 bases that match TRBD1. From germline, CDR1 is DFQATT and CDR2 SNEGSKA (reference sequence). V was clipped by 4 bases and J by 2 bases; unmatched bases: 8. The CDR3 is made up of 14 amino acids. The CDR3 nucleotides are TGCAGTGCTACACACGGGACAGCTACCTACGAGCAGTACTTC. It codes for CSATHGTATYEQYF.

About this clonotype: Just one base apart from a much larger clone, this may be a read error. The chain combines TRBV11-2 with TRBJ1-3; 7 bases line up with TRBD1. The germline V gene has CDR1 SGHAT and CDR2 FQNNGV. This CDR3 has 13 amino acids. The CDR3 DNA sequence: TGTGCCAGCACTGACAGGGTTGGAAACGCCATATATTTT. Translation gives CASTDRVGNAIYF.

This clonotype has ten or more counts. This chain uses TRBV20-1 with TRBJ1-5, with D perhaps matching TRBD1 (6 bases). The CDR3 is made up of 15 amino acids. Trimming stripped 0 bases from V and 4 bases from J, with 13 bases between. CDR1 and CDR2 (germline): DFQATT, SNEGSKA (reference sequence). The DNA for the CDR3 is TGCAGTGCTAGAGAGGCAGGGGAGATTAATCAGCCCCAGCATTTT. It specifies CSAREAGEINQPQHF.